The TCR beta chain under discussion was sequenced for a study of cytomegalovirus exposure and HLA in healthy donors. CDR1 and CDR2 from the germline V gene are LGHNA and YSLEER. V gave up 2 bases and J gave up 0 bases, with 6 bases separating them. CDR3 size: 14 residues. A multiplex PCR was run with 60 Vbeta primers and 13 Jbeta primers. Profiled with immunoSEQ multiplex PCR; TCRdb holds only in-frame clones, not every one. The sample shows 200,000 to 300,000 clones, roughly 82% of them seen only once. In the case of this clone: The target antigen is unknown.

Study-level points and caveats: The Asian-associated ancestry cluster reportedly had fewer N-insertions than the approximately 670-donor mean in a later analysis.

There were likely unrecorded immune exposures, though donors were nominally healthy when sampled. The TCR comes from a woman between 35 and 50 years old in good health and CMV-seropositive. The chain recombines TRBV4-3 with TRBJ2-3; D call uncertain. Input material: PBMCs. CDR3 amino acids: CASSQTDSTDTQYF. The CDR3 DNA is TGCGCCAGCAGCCAAACAGATAGCACAGATACGCAGTATTTT.